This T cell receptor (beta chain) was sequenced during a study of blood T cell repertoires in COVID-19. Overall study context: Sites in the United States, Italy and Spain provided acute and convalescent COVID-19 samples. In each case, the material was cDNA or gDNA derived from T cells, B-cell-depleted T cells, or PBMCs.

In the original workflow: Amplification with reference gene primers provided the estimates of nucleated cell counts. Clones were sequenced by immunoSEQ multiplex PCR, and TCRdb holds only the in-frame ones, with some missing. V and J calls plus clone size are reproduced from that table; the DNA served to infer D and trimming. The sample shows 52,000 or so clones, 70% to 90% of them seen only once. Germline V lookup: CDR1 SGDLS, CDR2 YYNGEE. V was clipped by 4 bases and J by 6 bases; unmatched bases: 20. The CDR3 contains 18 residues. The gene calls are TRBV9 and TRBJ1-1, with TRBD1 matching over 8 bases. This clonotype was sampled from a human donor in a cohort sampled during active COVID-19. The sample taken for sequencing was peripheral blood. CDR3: CASSPRSLRQGAWAEAFF. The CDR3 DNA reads TGTGCCAGCAGCCCCCGATCGCTTCGTCAGGGGGCCTGGGCTGAAGCTTTCTTT.